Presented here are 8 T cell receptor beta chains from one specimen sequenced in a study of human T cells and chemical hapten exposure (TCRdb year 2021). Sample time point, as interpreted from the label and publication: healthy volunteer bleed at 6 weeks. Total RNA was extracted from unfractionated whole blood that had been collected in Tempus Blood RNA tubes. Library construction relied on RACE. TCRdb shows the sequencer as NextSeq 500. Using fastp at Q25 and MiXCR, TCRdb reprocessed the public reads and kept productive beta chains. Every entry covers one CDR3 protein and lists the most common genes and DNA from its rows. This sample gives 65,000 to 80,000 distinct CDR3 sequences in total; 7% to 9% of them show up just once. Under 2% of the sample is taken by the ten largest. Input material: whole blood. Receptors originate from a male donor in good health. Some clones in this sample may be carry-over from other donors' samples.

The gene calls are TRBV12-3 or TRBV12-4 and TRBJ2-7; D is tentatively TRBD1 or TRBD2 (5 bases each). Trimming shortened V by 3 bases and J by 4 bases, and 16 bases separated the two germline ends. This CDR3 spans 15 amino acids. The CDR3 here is CASSFWQGEIYEQYF. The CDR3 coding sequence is TGTGCCAGCAGTTTCTGGCAGGGAGAGATATACGAGCAGTACTTC.

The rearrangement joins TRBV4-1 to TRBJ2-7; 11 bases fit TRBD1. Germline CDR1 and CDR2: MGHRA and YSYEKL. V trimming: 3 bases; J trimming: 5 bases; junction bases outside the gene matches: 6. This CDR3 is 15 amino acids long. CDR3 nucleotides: TGCGCCAGCAGCCAGATTCGGACAGGGGGCCACGAGCAGTACTTC. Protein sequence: CASSQIRTGGHEQYF.

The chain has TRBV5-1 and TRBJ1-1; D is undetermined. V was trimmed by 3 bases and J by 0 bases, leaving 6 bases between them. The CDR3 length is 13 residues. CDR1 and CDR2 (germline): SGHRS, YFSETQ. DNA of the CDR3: TGCGCCAGCAGCTCACGGATGAACACTGAAGCTTTCTTT. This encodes CASSSRMNTEAFF.

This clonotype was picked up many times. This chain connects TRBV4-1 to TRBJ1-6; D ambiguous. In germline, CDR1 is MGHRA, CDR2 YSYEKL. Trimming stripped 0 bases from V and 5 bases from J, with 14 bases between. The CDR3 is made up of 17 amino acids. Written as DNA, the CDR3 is TGCGCCAGCAGCCAAGATGGGCGGGGAAGTGATAATTCACCCCTCCACTTT. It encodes CASSQDGRGSDNSPLHF.

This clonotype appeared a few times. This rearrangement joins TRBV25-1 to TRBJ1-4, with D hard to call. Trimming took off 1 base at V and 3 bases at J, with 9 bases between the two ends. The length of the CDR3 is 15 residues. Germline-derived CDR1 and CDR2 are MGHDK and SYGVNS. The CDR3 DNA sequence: TGTGCCAGCAGTGAATGGGGTATAGCTAATGAAAAACTGTTTTTT. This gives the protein CASSEWGIANEKLFF.

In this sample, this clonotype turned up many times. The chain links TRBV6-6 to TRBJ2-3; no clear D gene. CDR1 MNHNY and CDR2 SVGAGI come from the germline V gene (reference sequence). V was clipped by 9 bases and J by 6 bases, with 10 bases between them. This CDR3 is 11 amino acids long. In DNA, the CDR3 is TGTGCCAGTAGAATTCGGGATACGCAGTATTTT. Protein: CASRIRDTQYF.

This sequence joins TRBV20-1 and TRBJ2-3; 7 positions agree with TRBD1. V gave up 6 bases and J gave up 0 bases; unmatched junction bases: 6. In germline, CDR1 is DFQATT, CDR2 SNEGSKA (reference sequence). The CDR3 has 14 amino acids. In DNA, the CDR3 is TGCAGTGCAGAGGGGGCGACTAGCACAGATACGCAGTATTTT. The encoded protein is CSAEGATSTDTQYF.

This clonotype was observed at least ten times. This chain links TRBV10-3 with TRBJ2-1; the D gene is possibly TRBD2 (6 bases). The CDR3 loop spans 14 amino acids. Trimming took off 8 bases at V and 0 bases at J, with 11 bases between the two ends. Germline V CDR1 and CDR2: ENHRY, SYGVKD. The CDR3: CAIGDGSSYNEQFF. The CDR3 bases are TGTGCCATCGGGGACGGGAGCTCCTACAATGAGCAGTTCTTC.